The present TCR beta chain was sequenced within a study of blood T cells in healthy people across ages. Study conclusions and caveats: Naive and antigen-experienced cells could not be conclusively compared, given unsorted PBMCs.

Germline loops: CDR1 MGHRA, CDR2 YSYEKL. CDR3 length equals 22 residues. V lost 2 bases to trimming and J lost 6 bases; unmatched junction nucleotides: 18. Each individual donor underwent a draw of ten milliliters of peripheral blood. In its sample, this clonotype was seen a few times. Its antigen is undetermined. With a J-beta primer mix and a sample-barcoded 5' primer, a second PCR ran about 6 to 11 cycles. TCRdb reprocessed the 5' RACE reads with MiXCR, giving one entry per CDR3 protein. The sample contains around 1.5 million distinct CDR3 sequences, roughly 40% of which appear only once. This TCR was sampled from a woman aged 18 to 35 in good health. Material for sequencing was blood. The rearrangement joins TRBV4-1 to TRBJ2-2, with 16 bases that match TRBD2. CDR3 in DNA: TGCGCCAGCAGCCAACCCCCCGGGGGACTAGCGGGAGGGGATGCAGGAGCCGGGGAGCTGTTTTTT. Translating gives CASSQPPGGLAGGDAGAGELFF.